A single sample is the source of the 30 T cell receptor beta chains below, sequenced in a study of blood T cell repertoires in COVID-19. The table came from immunoSEQ multiplex PCR; TCRdb's copy has only in-frame clones and leaves some out. Here the sample spans around 140,000 clones, about 89% being singletons. The sequenced sample was peripheral blood. The receptors here all came from a woman aged 70 to 79 with COVID-19, enrolled during active disease.

The CDR3, as DNA: TGTGCCACCAGTGATTCTCGGACAGGAGGCTATGGCTACACCTTC. This gives the protein CATSDSRTGGYGYTF. The chain employs TRBV24-1 and TRBJ1-2; 7 bases are shared with TRBD1. After removal of 2 bases from V and 4 bases from J, the junction contained 6 bases not matched to a gene. Germline V gene data show CDR1 as KGHDR and CDR2 as SFDVKD. The CDR3 spans 15 residues.

The chain uses TRBV7-2 and TRBJ1-2; 7 bases fit TRBD1. The CDR3 is 16 residues long. Germline CDR1 is SGHTA and CDR2 is FQGNSA. Unmatched junction bases numbered 13, after V lost 2 bases and J lost 7 bases. The CDR3 coding sequence is TGTGCCAGCAGCTTAAACCCAGGGGGTGTAGTGTCTGGCTACACCTTC. Translation gives CASSLNPGGVVSGYTF.

This clone was recorded once. The gene calls are TRBV5-1 and TRBJ1-3, with 8 bases fitting TRBD1. The V and J ends lost 0 bases and 4 bases, in that order; junction bases with no gene match: 9. CDR1 and CDR2 (germline): SGHRS, YFSETQ. The CDR3 totals 17 residues. Written as DNA, the CDR3 is TGCGCCAGCAGCTTGGCCCCAGGGGGCGCGTCAGGAAACACCATATATTTT. It codes for CASSLAPGGASGNTIYF.

The chain uses TRBV28 and TRBJ1-2; 7 bases match TRBD1. The germline V gene has CDR1 MDHEN and CDR2 SYDVKM. This CDR3 is built from 14 residues. The V segment lost 3 bases and the J segment 5 bases; nucleotides outside the gene matches: 6. The CDR3 bases are TGTGCCAGCAGTTTCCCGGGGACAGCTTATGGCTACACCTTC. Protein: CASSFPGTAYGYTF.

The genes are TRBV12-3 or TRBV12-4 and TRBJ2-7, with 7 bases matching TRBD1. Trimming took 3 bases from V and 7 from J; bases not matched to a gene: 6. The CDR3 runs to 13 residues. CDR3 DNA: TGTGCCAGCAGTTTCGCCCAGACAGGGGAGCAGTACTTC. It encodes CASSFAQTGEQYF.

The chain uses TRBV9 and TRBJ1-2; the match to TRBD1 covers 7 bases. From germline, CDR1 is SGDLS and CDR2 YYNGEE. V was clipped by 3 bases and J by 4 bases; unmatched bases: 0. CDR3 length equals 12 residues. The CDR3 DNA follows: TGTGCCAGCAGCGGGGACAGCTATGGCTACACCTTC. As protein: CASSGDSYGYTF.

The rearrangement uses TRBV28 and TRBJ2-7, with 7 nucleotides matching TRBD2. Germline CDR1 and CDR2: MDHEN and SYDVKM. The CDR3 has 13 amino acids. Trimming cost V 6 bases and J 3 bases; bases outside gene matches: 5. CDR3 region: CASRPPSGYEQYF. The CDR3 bases are TGTGCCAGCAGGCCGCCTAGCGGCTACGAGCAGTACTTC.

V usage is TRBV21-1 and J usage is TRBJ1-5; the table assigns TRBD1, which was not confirmed against the DNA. TRBV21-1 constitutes a pseudogene. The CDR3 is made up of 17 amino acids. The CDR3 sequence: CASSKPSIVGGNQPQHF. The CDR3 bases are TGTGCCAGCAGCAAACCGTCAATCGTAGGGGGCAATCAGCCCCAGCATTTT.

The rearrangement links TRBV10-3 to TRBJ1-2; maybe TRBD1 (5 bases). Between the trimmed V and J ends, which lost 3 bases and 8 bases, there was a span of 10 bases. Per germline, CDR1 ENHRY and CDR2 SYGVKD. This CDR3 has 12 amino acids. The CDR3 DNA follows: TGTGCCATCAGTGAACCCAGGGCGGGCTACACCTTC. It yields the protein CAISEPRAGYTF.

The rearrangement links TRBV30 to TRBJ1-1; tentatively, D is TRBD1 (5 bases). V gave up 7 bases and J gave up 2 bases, with 17 bases separating them. Germline V gene sequence: CDR1 GTSNPN, CDR2 SVGIG (reference sequence). This CDR3 is 14 amino acids long. The CDR3 here is CAYRKGSLNTEAFF. DNA for the CDR3: TGTGCCTACCGCAAGGGGTCTTTAAACACTGAAGCTTTCTTT.

The CDR3 nucleotides are TGCAGCGTCCGAGAGGGGGGGCCCCATGAAAAACTGTTTTTT. As protein: CSVREGGPHEKLFF. This sequence joins TRBV29-1 and TRBJ1-4; tentative D call: TRBD1 (6 bases). The CDR3 sequence is 14 residues long. CDR1 and CDR2 (germline): SQVTM, ANQGSEA. V lost 6 bases and J lost 6, with 17 bases in between.

The CDR3: CASGTREINNSPLHF. Written as DNA, the CDR3 is TGTGCCAGTGGGACCCGGGAGATAAATAATTCACCCCTCCACTTT. The chain employs TRBV2 and TRBJ1-6, with D possibly TRBD1 on 5 matching bases. The CDR3 extends over 15 amino acids. Germline V gene lookup returns CDR1 SNHLY and CDR2 FYNNEI. V was cut by 9 bases and J by 5 bases, with 17 bases left in between.

The rearrangement joins TRBV28 to TRBJ2-5, with 8 bases aligning to TRBD2. J lost 2 bases, V lost 3 bases, and 2 bases had no gene match. CDR3 length equals 14 residues. The germline V gene has CDR1 MDHEN and CDR2 SYDVKM. This chain's CDR3 is CASSFGGGQETQYF. DNA for the CDR3: TGTGCCAGCAGTTTCGGCGGGGGGCAAGAGACCCAGTACTTC.

This clone was counted once. The chain has TRBV7-8 and TRBJ2-1; TRBD2 might be the D (7 bases). Germline V gene lookup returns CDR1 SGHVS and CDR2 FQNEAQ. The V gene lost 5 bases and the J gene lost 6 bases, with 23 bases spanning the gap. There are 17 residues in the CDR3. Here the CDR3 DNA reads TGTGCCAGCAGCGCTCAAGGGGGGGTGGTACTAGGCAATGAGCAGTTCTTC. Residues: CASSAQGGVVLGNEQFF. The variable domain in full, with the rest retrieved from reference TRBV7-8 and TRBJ2-1, is GAGVSQSPRYKVAKRGQDVALRCDPISGHVSLFWYQQALGQGPEFLTYFQNEAQLDKSGLPSDRFFAERPEGSVSTLKIQRTQQEDSAVYLCASSAQGGVVLGNEQFFGPGTRLTVL.

The V call is TRBV19, the J call TRBJ1-1, with 7 bases that match TRBD1. Germline loops: CDR1 LNHDA, CDR2 SQIVND (reference sequence). CDR3 size: 14 residues. Losses at the gene ends were 7 bases for V and 2 bases for J; bases not matched to a gene: 7. CDR3 protein: CASTPTGDNTEAFF. CDR3 nucleotide sequence: TGTGCCAGTACCCCCACAGGGGATAACACTGAAGCTTTCTTT.

The chain uses TRBV5-1 and TRBJ1-1; no clear D. Per germline, CDR1 SGHRS and CDR2 YFSETQ. V was shortened by 1 base and J by 1 base, with 8 bases between the two germline ends. CDR3 length equals 14 residues. CDR3 DNA sequence: TGCGCCAGCAGCTTGACGGGAACGAACACTGAAGCTTTCTTT. Amino acids: CASSLTGTNTEAFF.

V is TRBV28 and J is TRBJ2-7, with 10 bases that match TRBD1. In germline, CDR1 is MDHEN, CDR2 SYDVKM. Germline trimming cut 2 bases from V and 9 bases from J; bases unmatched to any gene: 10. The length of the CDR3 is 15 residues. CDR3 in DNA: TGTGCCAGCAGTTTAAGAGACAGGGGGCTGGTAGGGCAGTACTTC. Translated, it gives CASSLRDRGLVGQYF.

This chain uses TRBV28 with TRBJ2-2, with unresolved D. The CDR3 length is 15 residues. Germline-derived CDR1 and CDR2 are MDHEN and SYDVKM. V lost 3 bases and J lost 7, with 15 bases in between. The CDR3 sequence is CASSFGQTAHGELFF. DNA for the CDR3: TGTGCCAGCAGTTTCGGTCAGACTGCTCACGGGGAGCTGTTTTTT.

The chain carries TRBV12-3 or TRBV12-4 and TRBJ1-1; 8 nucleotides align to TRBD1. The V gene end was trimmed by 6 bases and the J gene end by 4 bases; junction bases not matched to a gene: 4. The CDR3 totals 13 residues. The CDR3 sequence: CASSPTGVTEAFF. The DNA of the CDR3 is TGTGCCAGCAGCCCGACAGGGGTCACTGAAGCTTTCTTT.

This chain joins TRBV7-9 and TRBJ1-4; 8 bases match TRBD1. V lost 5 bases and J lost 0; bases outside the gene matches: 2. The length of the CDR3 is 15 residues. Germline CDR1 and CDR2: SEHNR and FQNEAQ (reference sequence). CDR3 nucleotides: TGTGCCAGCAGCGCGGGACAGGCAACTAATGAAAAACTGTTTTTT. Translating gives CASSAGQATNEKLFF.

This clone was observed a handful of times. The rearrangement joins TRBV28 to TRBJ2-7; tentative D call: TRBD1 (6 bases). The length of the CDR3 is 11 residues. Germline CDR1 reads MDHEN; CDR2 reads SYDVKM. Trimming cost V 7 bases and J 4 bases, with 8 bases left between them. CDR3 in amino acids: CASTTGYEQYF. The CDR3 nucleotides read TGTGCCAGCACTACAGGGTACGAGCAGTACTTC.

The chain joins TRBV18 to TRBJ1-2; D might be TRBD1 (5 bases). V gave up 5 bases and J gave up 2 bases, with 12 bases separating them. The CDR3 sequence is 14 residues long. Germline V gene lookup returns CDR1 KGHSH and CDR2 LQKENI. As DNA, the CDR3 is TGTGCCAGCTCATTCAGGGAGGAGAACTATGGCTACACCTTC. It is translated as CASSFREENYGYTF. Combining the CDR3 with reference TRBV18 and TRBJ1-2 gives the whole variable domain NAGVMQNPRHLVRRRGQEARLRCSPMKGHSHVYWYRQLPEEGLKFMVYLQKENIIDESGMPKERFSAEFPKEGPSILRIQQVVRGDSAAYFCASSFREENYGYTFGSGTRLTVV.

The chain couples TRBV7-9 to TRBJ1-5, with TRBD1 as a possible D gene (5 bases). This CDR3 contains 14 residues. In germline, CDR1 is SEHNR, CDR2 FQNEAQ (reference sequence). V was pared by 1 base and J by 7 bases, with 11 bases between. The CDR3 DNA sequence: TGTGCCAGCAGCTTAGGGGGCTTGCCACAGCCCCAGCATTTT. It specifies CASSLGGLPQPQHF.

The rearrangement links TRBV29-1 to TRBJ2-2; TRBD1 agrees at 7 bases. Germline V gene data show CDR1 as SQVTM and CDR2 as ANQGSEA. Trimming at V came to 7 bases and at J to 0 bases, leaving 11 bases not matched to a gene. The CDR3 extends over 16 amino acids. CDR3 region: CSARYPGQPNTGELFF. The CDR3 DNA is TGCAGCGCCAGGTACCCGGGACAGCCGAACACCGGGGAGCTGTTTTTT.

This clone has a handful of counts. The genes are TRBV4-1 and TRBJ2-2; D uncertain. Trimming cost V 3 bases and J 4 bases, with 9 bases left between them. The CDR3 spans 14 residues. Germline CDR1 and CDR2: MGHRA and YSYEKL. CDR3 protein: CASSQSSGTGELFF. The CDR3 coding sequence is TGCGCCAGCAGCCAGTCCTCAGGCACCGGGGAGCTGTTTTTT.

In this sample, this clone turned up once. The rearrangement uses TRBV5-1 and TRBJ1-6; TRBD1 aligns across 9 bases. Germline V gives CDR1 SGHRS, CDR2 YFSETQ. CDR3 length: 15 amino acids. The V and J ends lost 4 bases and 7 bases, in that order; junction bases with no gene match: 6. Written as DNA, the CDR3 is TGCGCCAGCAGCGACCCGGGACAGGGAAATTCACCCCTCCACTTT. Protein: CASSDPGQGNSPLHF.

V is TRBV5-4 and J is TRBJ2-1, with TRBD2 identical over 12 bases. Germline V gene sequence: CDR1 SGHNT, CDR2 YYREEE (reference sequence). Germline trimming cut 4 bases from V and 2 bases from J; bases unmatched to any gene: 4. This CDR3 spans 16 amino acids. The CDR3: CASSLAGGRTYNEQFF. The CDR3, as DNA: TGTGCCAGCAGCCTAGCGGGGGGGCGGACCTACAATGAGCAGTTCTTC. Full variable domain (outside the CDR3, taken from reference TRBV5-4 and TRBJ2-1): ETGVTQSPTHLIKTRGQQVTLRCSSQSGHNTVSWYQQALGQGPQFIFQYYREEENGRGNFPPRFSGLQFPNYSSELNVNALELDDSALYLCASSLAGGRTYNEQFFGPGTRLTVL.

The CDR3 nucleotides are TGCGCCAGCAGCCCTACCATCGGACGGGGAAATCAGCCCCAGCATTTT. Translating gives CASSPTIGRGNQPQHF. V gene TRBV4-1 combines with J gene TRBJ1-5, with D uncertain. With 4 bases removed from V and 4 bases from J, the gap between germline ends came to 17 bases. Germline-derived CDR1 and CDR2 are MGHRA and YSYEKL. CDR3 length: 16 residues.

The rearrangement links TRBV7-3 to TRBJ1-4; the D gene is possibly TRBD1 (5 bases). Per germline, CDR1 SGHTA and CDR2 FQGTGA. The CDR3 contains 15 residues. The V end was cut by 2 bases, the J end by 3 bases, with 10 bases between. The CDR3 DNA follows: TGTGCCAGCAGCTTATTCTCGACAGCTAATGAAAAACTGTTTTTT. Translation gives CASSLFSTANEKLFF. Together with reference TRBV7-3 and TRBJ1-4, the CDR3 gives the full variable domain: GAGVSQTPSNKVTEKGKYVELRCDPISGHTALYWYRQSLGQGPEFLIYFQGTGAADDSGLPNDRFFAVRPEGSVSTLKIQRTERGDSAVYLCASSLFSTANEKLFFGSGTQLSVL.

This chain joins TRBV14 and TRBJ2-2, with TRBD1 as a possible D gene (5 bases). This CDR3 spans 15 amino acids. Trimming cost V 3 bases and J 7 bases, with 15 bases left between them. In germline, CDR1 is SGHDN, CDR2 FVKESK. The DNA of the CDR3 is TGTGCCAGCAGCCACAACTCCAGGGCCGTCGGGGAGCTGTTTTTT. It yields the protein CASSHNSRAVGELFF.